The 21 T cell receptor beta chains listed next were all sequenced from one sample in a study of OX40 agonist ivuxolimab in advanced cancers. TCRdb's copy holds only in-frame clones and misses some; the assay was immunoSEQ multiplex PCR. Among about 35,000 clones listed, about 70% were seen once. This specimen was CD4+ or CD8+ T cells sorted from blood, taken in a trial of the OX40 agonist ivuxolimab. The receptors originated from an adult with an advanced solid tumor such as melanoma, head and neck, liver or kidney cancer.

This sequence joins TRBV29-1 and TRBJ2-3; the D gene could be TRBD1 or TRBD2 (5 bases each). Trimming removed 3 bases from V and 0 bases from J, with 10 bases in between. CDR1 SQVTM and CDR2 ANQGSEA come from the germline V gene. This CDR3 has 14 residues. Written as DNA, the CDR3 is TGCAGCGTTGATGGGGGTCCTAGCACAGATACGCAGTATTTT. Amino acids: CSVDGGPSTDTQYF.

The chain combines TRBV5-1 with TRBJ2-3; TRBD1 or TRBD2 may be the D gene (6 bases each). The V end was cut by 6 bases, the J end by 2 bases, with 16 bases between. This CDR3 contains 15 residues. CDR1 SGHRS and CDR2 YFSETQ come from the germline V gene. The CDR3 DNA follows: TGCGCCAGCAAGGGAGGAGACAGGCTCACAGATACGCAGTATTTT. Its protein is CASKGGDRLTDTQYF.

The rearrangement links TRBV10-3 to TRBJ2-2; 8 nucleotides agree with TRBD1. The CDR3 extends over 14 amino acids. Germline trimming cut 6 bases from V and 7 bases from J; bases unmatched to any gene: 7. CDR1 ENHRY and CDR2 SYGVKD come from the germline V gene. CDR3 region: CAISLQGVGGELFF. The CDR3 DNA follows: TGTGCCATCAGCTTACAGGGGGTAGGCGGGGAGCTGTTTTTT.

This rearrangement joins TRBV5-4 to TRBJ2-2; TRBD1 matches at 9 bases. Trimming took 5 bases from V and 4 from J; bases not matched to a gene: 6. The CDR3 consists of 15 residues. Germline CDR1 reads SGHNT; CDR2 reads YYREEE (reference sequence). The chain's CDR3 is CASRAGTGITGELFF. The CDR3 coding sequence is TGTGCCAGCAGGGCCGGGACAGGGATCACCGGGGAGCTGTTTTTT.

The CDR3 protein is CATQYQGLGYTF. The CDR3 region has the DNA TGTGCCACCCAATATCAGGGGCTGGGCTACACCTTC. The chain recombines TRBV6-5 with TRBJ1-2; D is perhaps TRBD1 (6 bases). Trimming removed 10 bases at V and 8 bases at J, with 17 bases between. From germline, CDR1 is MNHEY and CDR2 SVGAGI. The CDR3 sequence is 12 residues long.

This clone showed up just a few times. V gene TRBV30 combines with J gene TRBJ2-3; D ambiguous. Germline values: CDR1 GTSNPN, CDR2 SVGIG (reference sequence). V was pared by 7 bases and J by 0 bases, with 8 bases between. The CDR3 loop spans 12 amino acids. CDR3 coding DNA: TGTGCCTCGATACAGAGCACAGATACGCAGTATTTT. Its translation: CASIQSTDTQYF.

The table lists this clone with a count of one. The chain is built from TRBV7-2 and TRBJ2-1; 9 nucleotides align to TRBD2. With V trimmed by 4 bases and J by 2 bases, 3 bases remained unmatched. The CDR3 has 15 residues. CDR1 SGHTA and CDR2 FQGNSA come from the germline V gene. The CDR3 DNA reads TGTGCCAGCAGCTCGGCGGGGGGGCCCTACAATGAGCAGTTCTTC. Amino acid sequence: CASSSAGGPYNEQFF.

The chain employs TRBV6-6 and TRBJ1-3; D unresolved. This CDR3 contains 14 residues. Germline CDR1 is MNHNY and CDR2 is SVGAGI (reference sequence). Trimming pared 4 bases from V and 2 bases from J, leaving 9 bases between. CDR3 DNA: TGTGCCAGCAGTTCATCGGGAACTGGAAACACCATATATTTT. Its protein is CASSSSGTGNTIYF.

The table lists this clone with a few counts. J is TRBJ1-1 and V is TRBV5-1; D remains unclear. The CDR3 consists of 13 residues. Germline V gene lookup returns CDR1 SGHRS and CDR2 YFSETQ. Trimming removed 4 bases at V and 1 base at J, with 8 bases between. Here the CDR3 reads CASSPSGNTEAFF. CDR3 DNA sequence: TGCGCCAGCAGCCCATCTGGGAACACTGAAGCTTTCTTT.

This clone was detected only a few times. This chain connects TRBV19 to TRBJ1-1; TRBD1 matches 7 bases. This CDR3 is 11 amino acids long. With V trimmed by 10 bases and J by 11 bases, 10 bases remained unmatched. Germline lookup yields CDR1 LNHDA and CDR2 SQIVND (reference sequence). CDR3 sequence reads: CATTGDLRAFF. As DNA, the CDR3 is TGTGCCACCACAGGGGATCTTCGGGCTTTCTTT.

The CDR3 sequence is CASSMSGTSGNTIYF. The CDR3 DNA is TGTGCCAGTAGTATGAGCGGGACCTCTGGAAACACCATATATTTT. The chain is built from TRBV19 and TRBJ1-3; perhaps TRBD1 as D (5 bases). The CDR3 covers 15 residues. The germline CDR1 and CDR2 sequences are LNHDA and SQIVND (reference sequence). V was pared by 3 bases and J by 0 bases, with 9 bases between.

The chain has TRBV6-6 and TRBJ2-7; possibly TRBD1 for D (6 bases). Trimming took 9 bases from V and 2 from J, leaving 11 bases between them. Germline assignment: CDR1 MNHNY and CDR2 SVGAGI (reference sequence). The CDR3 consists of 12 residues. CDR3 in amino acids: CASGQKTYEQYV. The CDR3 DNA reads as TGTGCCAGTGGACAGAAGACCTACGAGCAGTACGTC.

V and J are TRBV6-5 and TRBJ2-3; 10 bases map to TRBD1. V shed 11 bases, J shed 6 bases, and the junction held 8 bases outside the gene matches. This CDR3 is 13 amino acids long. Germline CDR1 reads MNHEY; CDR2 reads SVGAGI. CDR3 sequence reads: CAGLQDRGDTQYF. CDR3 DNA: TGTGCCGGCCTTCAGGACAGGGGGGATACGCAGTATTTT.

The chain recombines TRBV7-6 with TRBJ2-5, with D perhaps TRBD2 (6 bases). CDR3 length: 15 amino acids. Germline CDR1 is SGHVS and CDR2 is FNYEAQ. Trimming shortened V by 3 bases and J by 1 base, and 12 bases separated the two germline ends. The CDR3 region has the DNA TGTGCCAGCAGCTTGTATTCGGGACTCCAAGAGACCCAGTACTTC. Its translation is CASSLYSGLQETQYF.

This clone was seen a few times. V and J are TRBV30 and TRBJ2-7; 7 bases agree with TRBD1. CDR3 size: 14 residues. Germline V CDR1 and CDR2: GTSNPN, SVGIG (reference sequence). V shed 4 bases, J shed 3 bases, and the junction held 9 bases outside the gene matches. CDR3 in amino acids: CAWTQGVSDYEQYF. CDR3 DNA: TGTGCCTGGACGCAGGGGGTTTCTGACTACGAGCAGTACTTC.

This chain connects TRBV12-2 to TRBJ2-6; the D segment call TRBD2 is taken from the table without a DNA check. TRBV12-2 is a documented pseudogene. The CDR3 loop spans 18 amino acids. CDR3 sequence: CASRLIPRGVTGANVLTF. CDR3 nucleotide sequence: TGTGCAAGTCGCTTAATCCCCCGGGGGGTGACCGGGGCCAACGTCCTGACTTTC.

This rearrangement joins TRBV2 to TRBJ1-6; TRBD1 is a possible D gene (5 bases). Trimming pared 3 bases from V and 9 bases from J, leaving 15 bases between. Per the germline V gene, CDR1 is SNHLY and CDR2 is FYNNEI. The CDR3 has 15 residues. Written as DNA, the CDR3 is TGTGCCAGCAGTGAGGCTCTTACAGGAGTTTCACCCCTCCACTTT. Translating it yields CASSEALTGVSPLHF.

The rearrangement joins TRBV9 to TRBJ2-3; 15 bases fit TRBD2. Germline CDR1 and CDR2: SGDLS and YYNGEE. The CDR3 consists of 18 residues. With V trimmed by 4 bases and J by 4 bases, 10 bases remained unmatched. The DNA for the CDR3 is TGTGCCAGCAGCCTCGGACTAGCGGGGGGGCGCAGCCCAGATACGCAGTATTTT. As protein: CASSLGLAGGRSPDTQYF.

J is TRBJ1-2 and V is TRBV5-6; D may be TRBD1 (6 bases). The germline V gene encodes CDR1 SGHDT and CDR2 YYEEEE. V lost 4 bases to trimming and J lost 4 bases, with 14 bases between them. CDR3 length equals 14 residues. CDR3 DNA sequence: TGTGCCAGCAGCCCACGGGGAGGGGGCTATGGCTACACCTTC. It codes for CASSPRGGGYGYTF. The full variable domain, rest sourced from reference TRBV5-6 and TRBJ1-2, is DAGVTQSPTHLIKTRGQQVTLRCSPKSGHDTVSWYQQALGQGPQFIFQYYEEEERQRGNFPDRFSGHQFPNYSSELNVNALLLGDSALYLCASSPRGGGYGYTFGSGTRLTVV.

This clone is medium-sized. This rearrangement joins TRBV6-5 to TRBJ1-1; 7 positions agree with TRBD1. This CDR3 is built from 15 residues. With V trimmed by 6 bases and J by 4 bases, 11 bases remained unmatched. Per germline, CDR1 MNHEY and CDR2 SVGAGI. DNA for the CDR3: TGTGCCAGCAGACCACCGACAGGGTATGGCACTGAAGCTTTCTTT. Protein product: CASRPPTGYGTEAFF.

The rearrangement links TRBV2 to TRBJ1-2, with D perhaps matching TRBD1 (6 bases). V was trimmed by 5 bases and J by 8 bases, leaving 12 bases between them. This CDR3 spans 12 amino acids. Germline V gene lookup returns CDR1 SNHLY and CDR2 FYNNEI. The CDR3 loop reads CASSLQGNGYTF. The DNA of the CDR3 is TGTGCCAGCAGTCTACAGGGAAACGGCTACACCTTC.